This passage covers 30 T cell receptor beta chains from one sample sequenced in a study of CD8 T cells in Susac syndrome. An amount of RNA that ranged from roughly 0.5 to 1 ug was reverse transcribed with random hexamers. TCRdb re-derived calls from the immunoSEQ multiplex PCR reads in MiXCR, one entry per CDR3 protein. The sample has tens of thousands of distinct CDR3 sequences; 90% to 95% are singletons. The sequenced sample was CD4+ T cells from PBMCs. Receptor source: a human donor with Susac syndrome.

As DNA, the CDR3 is TGCAGAATCGGGGGGGGGACTGGGAACACTGAAGCTTTCTTT. Its translation is CRIGGGTGNTEAFF. V is TRBV20-1 and J is TRBJ1-1, with D possibly being TRBD1 (5 bases). CDR1 is DFQATT and CDR2 is SNEGSKA in the germline V gene (reference sequence). CDR3 length: 14 amino acids.

The V call is TRBV7-2, the J call TRBJ2-3, with a possible D match to TRBD2 (5 bases). V lost 5 bases, J lost 5 bases, and 14 bases lay in between. The CDR3 loop spans 14 amino acids. In germline, CDR1 is SGHTA, CDR2 FQGNSA. CDR3 residues: CASSLEARGDTQYF. CDR3 sequence (DNA): TGTGCCAGCAGCCTGGAGGCCCGGGGAGATACGCAGTATTTT.

The V and J genes are TRBV11-2 and TRBJ2-7; the D is unclear. CDR1 is SGHAT, CDR2 FQNNGV, per germline. The V and J ends lost 0 bases and 5 bases respectively, with 5 bases between them. The CDR3 extends over 12 amino acids. The CDR3 reads CASSLDSDEQYF. CDR3 coding DNA: TGTGCCAGCAGCTTAGACAGTGACGAGCAGTACTTC.

This clonotype was observed a handful of times. CDR3 sequence (DNA): TGTGCCTGGAGTGTTGGGGCTGGGGCCAACGTCCTGACTTTC. Protein product: CAWSVGAGANVLTF. The genes are TRBV30 and TRBJ2-6; D unresolved. This CDR3 has 14 amino acids. V was shortened by 0 bases and J by 2 bases, with 5 bases between the two germline ends. CDR1 is GTSNPN and CDR2 is SVGIG in the germline V gene (reference sequence).

The chain carries TRBV9 and TRBJ1-3; D is unresolved. V was shortened by 0 bases and J by 3 bases, with 7 bases between the two germline ends. Looked up from germline, CDR1 is SGDLS and CDR2 is YYNGEE. The CDR3 runs to 14 residues. The CDR3 is CASSVGGGGNTIYF. The CDR3 bases are TGTGCCAGCAGCGTAGGAGGAGGTGGAAACACCATATATTTT.

The rearrangement links TRBV13 to TRBJ1-4, with D perhaps matching TRBD1 (5 bases). The V end was cut by 2 bases, the J end by 8 bases, with 18 bases between. CDR3 length: 16 amino acids. Germline loops: CDR1 PRHDT, CDR2 FYEKMQ (reference sequence). The CDR3: CASSLYQGESSEKLFF. The CDR3 region has the DNA TGTGCCAGCAGCTTATACCAGGGAGAGAGTTCCGAAAAACTGTTTTTT. Together with reference TRBV13 and TRBJ1-4, the CDR3 gives the full variable domain: AAGVIQSPRHLIKEKRETATLKCYPIPRHDTVYWYQQGPGQDPQFLISFYEKMQSDKGSIPDRFSAQQFSDYHSELNMSSLELGDSALYFCASSLYQGESSEKLFFGSGTQLSVL.

The chain links TRBV5-4 to TRBJ2-1; 12 nucleotides agree with TRBD2. Trimming took 2 bases from V and 7 from J; bases not matched to a gene: 4. Germline V gene sequence: CDR1 SGHNT, CDR2 YYREEE (reference sequence). The CDR3 runs 15 residues. CDR3 region: CASSFTSGGMNEQFF. CDR3 coding DNA: TGTGCCAGCAGCTTCACTAGCGGGGGGATGAATGAGCAGTTCTTC.

This clonotype was seen once. The rearrangement joins TRBV20-1 to TRBJ2-7; TRBD2 matches at 10 bases. The CDR3 contains 15 residues. Trimming cost V 3 bases and J 1 base; bases outside gene matches: 6. Germline V gene lookup returns CDR1 DFQATT and CDR2 SNEGSKA (reference sequence). The CDR3 loop reads CSASRASGGSYEQYF. The CDR3 DNA sequence: TGCAGTGCTAGTAGGGCTAGCGGGGGATCCTACGAGCAGTACTTC.

The V and J genes are TRBV29-1 and TRBJ2-1; 9 bases align to TRBD2. CDR1 is SQVTM, CDR2 ANQGSEA, per germline. CDR3 length: 15 residues. Germline trimming cut 3 bases from V and 3 bases from J; bases unmatched to any gene: 6. CDR3 sequence reads: CSVESGSGGYNEQFF. The DNA of the CDR3 is TGCAGCGTTGAGTCGGGTAGCGGGGGCTACAATGAGCAGTTCTTC.

V gene TRBV13 combines with J gene TRBJ2-5; 11 bases fit TRBD2. Per germline, CDR1 PRHDT and CDR2 FYEKMQ (reference sequence). Trimming cost V 5 bases and J 2 bases; bases outside gene matches: 10. The CDR3 has 17 amino acids. In DNA, the CDR3 is TGTGCCAGCAGCCACTTATCCCTAGCGGGGGGACAAGAGACCCAGTACTTC. This sequence encodes CASSHLSLAGGQETQYF.

The genes are TRBV7-8 and TRBJ1-3; 7 bases are a match to TRBD1. The trim removed 0 bases at V and 3 bases at J, leaving 8 bases unmatched. Looked up from germline, CDR1 is SGHVS and CDR2 is FQNEAQ. The CDR3 runs 17 residues. The CDR3 coding sequence is TGTGCCAGCAGCTTAGCGCGGGGGCAGGGGGTTGGAAACACCATATATTTT. It translates to CASSLARGQGVGNTIYF.

The CDR3 spells CSVTGTGVGELFF. DNA of the CDR3: TGCAGCGTTACCGGGACAGGGGTCGGGGAGCTGTTTTTT. The chain joins TRBV29-1 to TRBJ2-2; TRBD1 matches at 10 bases. The CDR3 length is 13 residues. CDR1 and CDR2 from the germline V gene are SQVTM and ANQGSEA. V was pared by 5 bases and J by 7 bases, with 4 bases of the junction left unmatched.

The chain joins TRBV9 to TRBJ2-6; D is undetermined. Per the germline V gene, CDR1 is SGDLS and CDR2 is YYNGEE. CDR3 length: 16 residues. V was pared by 4 bases and J by 0 bases, with 11 bases between. CDR3: CASSFRLGSGANVLTF. CDR3 nucleotide sequence: TGTGCCAGCAGCTTTAGATTGGGCTCTGGGGCCAACGTCCTGACTTTC.

This clonotype was seen a single time. The V gene is TRBV15, the J gene TRBJ2-1; 7 nucleotides align to TRBD2. This CDR3 has 15 residues. CDR1 is LNHNV, CDR2 YYDKDF, per germline (reference sequence). After removal of 5 bases from V and 5 bases from J, the junction contained 9 bases not matched to a gene. The CDR3 DNA sequence: TGTGCCACCAGCCGTTCCAGCGGGGCTCACAATGAGCAGTTCTTC. It translates to CATSRSSGAHNEQFF.

The CDR3 loop reads CASSFRAGAYQETQYF. The DNA for the CDR3 is TGTGCCAGCAGTTTTCGTGCGGGGGCCTATCAAGAGACCCAGTACTTC. The chain links TRBV12-3 or TRBV12-4 to TRBJ2-5; possibly TRBD2 for D (7 bases). The CDR3 extends over 16 amino acids. The germline V and J ends were trimmed by 3 bases and 2 bases, with 16 bases remaining between them.

The chain uses TRBV7-9 and TRBJ1-4; possibly TRBD1 for D (5 bases). The CDR3 has 15 amino acids. Germline V gene lookup returns CDR1 SEHNR and CDR2 FQNEAQ (reference sequence). Trimming took 4 bases from V and 6 from J, leaving 15 bases between them. DNA of the CDR3: TGTGCCAGCAGCTCGCCAGGGAGTCTGGATGAAAAACTGTTTTTT. Its translation: CASSSPGSLDEKLFF. Variable domain in full (rest from reference TRBV7-9 and TRBJ1-4): DTGVSQNPRHKITKRGQNVTFRCDPISEHNRLYWYRQTLGQGPEFLTYFQNEAQLEKSRLLSDRFSAERPKGSFSTLEIQRTEQGDSAMYLCASSSPGSLDEKLFFGSGTQLSVL.

The chain has TRBV11-2 and TRBJ2-7, with D unclear. This CDR3 has 12 amino acids. V was pared by 0 bases and J by 2 bases, with 2 bases between. Germline lookup yields CDR1 SGHAT and CDR2 FQNNGV. DNA for the CDR3: TGTGCCAGCAGCTTAGAGGCCTACGAGCAGTACTTC. This translates into CASSLEAYEQYF.

The chain has TRBV12-3 or TRBV12-4 and TRBJ2-5; TRBD2 matches 8 bases. V trimming: 3 bases; J trimming: 1 base; junction bases outside the gene matches: 4. The CDR3 runs to 15 residues. This chain's CDR3 is CASSLTGGIQETQYF. Written as DNA, the CDR3 is TGTGCCAGCAGTTTGACGGGGGGGATCCAAGAGACCCAGTACTTC.

This clonotype was seen a single time. The V call is TRBV7-2, the J call TRBJ1-2; unclear D gene. From germline, CDR1 is SGHTA and CDR2 FQGNSA. The CDR3 sequence is 11 residues long. The V end lost 5 bases, the J end lost 7 bases, and 8 bases lay between the germline ends. The CDR3 sequence is CASSDTVGYTF. In DNA form, the CDR3 reads TGTGCCAGCAGCGACACAGTTGGCTACACCTTC.

The V gene is TRBV5-1, the J gene TRBJ2-5; a possible D gene is TRBD1 (7 bases). Germline-derived CDR1 and CDR2 are SGHRS and YFSETQ. Trimming stripped 5 bases from V and 2 bases from J, with 13 bases between. This CDR3 comprises 14 residues. The CDR3 sequence: CASSGGGPQETQYF. Here the CDR3 DNA reads TGCGCCAGCAGTGGAGGGGGCCCACAAGAGACCCAGTACTTC. Filled out from reference TRBV5-1 and TRBJ2-5, the complete variable domain reads KAGVTQTPRYLIKTRGQQVTLSCSPISGHRSVSWYQQTPGQGLQFLFEYFSETQRNKGNFPGRFSGRQFSNSRSEMNVSTLELGDSALYLCASSGGGPQETQYFGPGTRLLVL.

This chain's CDR3 is CASSHIGTSNTEAFF. CDR3 nucleotide sequence: TGTGCCAGCAGCCACATAGGAACTTCGAACACTGAAGCTTTCTTT. The chain recombines TRBV3-1 with TRBJ1-1; D is uncertain. With 3 bases removed from V and 1 base from J, the gap between germline ends came to 12 bases. CDR1 is LGHDT, CDR2 YNNKEL, per germline (reference sequence). The CDR3 contains 15 residues.

The chain employs TRBV20-1 and TRBJ2-2, with a weak D call TRBD2 (5 bases). V lost 7 bases and J lost 8, with 11 bases in between. The CDR3 has 11 residues. The germline gives CDR1 DFQATT, CDR2 SNEGSKA (reference sequence). The CDR3 DNA reads as TGCAGTGGTGGGAGTTCAGGGGAGCTGTTTTTT. This codes for CSGGSSGELFF.

The chain joins TRBV20-1 to TRBJ2-3, with D unresolved. Trimming left V 4 bases short and J 5 bases short, with 13 bases between. The CDR3 extends over 13 amino acids. Germline V gene data show CDR1 as DFQATT and CDR2 as SNEGSKA (reference sequence). The CDR3 DNA sequence: TGCAGTGCTAAGCAAATCGAGCGAGATACGCAGTATTTT. Protein: CSAKQIERDTQYF.

This clonotype was detected once. CDR3 nucleotide sequence: TGCAGTGCTAGAGAACCGGACAGGGTCTATGGCTACACCTTC. This codes for CSAREPDRVYGYTF. V and J are TRBV20-1 and TRBJ1-2; TRBD1 aligns across 8 bases. With V trimmed by 0 bases and J by 4 bases, 4 bases remained unmatched. Germline-derived CDR1 and CDR2 are DFQATT and SNEGSKA (reference sequence). This CDR3 contains 14 residues.

The chain couples TRBV29-1 to TRBJ2-1, with a possible D match to TRBD2 (6 bases). This CDR3 is 11 amino acids long. From germline, CDR1 is SQVTM and CDR2 ANQGSEA. V lost 6 bases, J lost 5 bases, and 8 bases lay in between. CDR3 coding DNA: TGCAGCGTGACTAGGGACAATGAGCAGTTCTTC. Translation: CSVTRDNEQFF.

V usage is TRBV28 and J usage is TRBJ1-2; D ambiguous. Trimming took 7 bases from V and 2 from J, leaving 14 bases between them. The CDR3 runs to 14 residues. Germline V lookup: CDR1 MDHEN, CDR2 SYDVKM. The CDR3 bases are TGTGCCAGCACTCCGGGTGGGATAAACTATGGCTACACCTTC. Amino acids: CASTPGGINYGYTF.

This chain connects TRBV12-3 or TRBV12-4 to TRBJ1-5, with a weak D call TRBD1 (6 bases). The CDR3 runs to 14 residues. Trimming took off 5 bases at V and 5 bases at J, with 13 bases between the two ends. The CDR3 sequence: CASSPRAGDQPQHF. The CDR3 DNA reads as TGTGCCAGCAGTCCCCGGGCAGGGGATCAGCCCCAGCATTTT.

The genes are TRBV9 and TRBJ1-1; D unclear. The V and J ends lost 2 bases and 10 bases respectively, with 12 bases between them. The germline gives CDR1 SGDLS, CDR2 YYNGEE. The CDR3 covers 12 residues. CDR3 residues: CASSVQEGIAFF. CDR3 DNA sequence: TGTGCCAGCAGCGTTCAGGAAGGGATAGCTTTCTTT.

The V and J genes are TRBV7-9 and TRBJ1-2; D remains ambiguous. CDR3 size: 13 residues. V was trimmed by 4 bases and J by 0 bases, leaving 6 bases between them. Germline CDR1 SEHNR, CDR2 FQNEAQ (reference sequence). CDR3 in amino acids: CASSSTTNYGYTF. The CDR3 DNA is TGTGCCAGCAGCTCGACAACTAACTATGGCTACACCTTC.

This sequence joins TRBV29-1 and TRBJ2-7; D gene uncertain. V was shortened by 7 bases and J by 2 bases, with 9 bases between the two germline ends. Per germline, CDR1 SQVTM and CDR2 ANQGSEA. The CDR3 spans 11 residues. The CDR3 reads CSAISAYEQYF. The CDR3 DNA reads as TGCAGCGCGATATCCGCCTACGAGCAGTACTTC.